Listed below are T cell receptor beta chains from one sample, sequenced in a study of cytomegalovirus exposure and HLA in healthy donors. The method was immunoSEQ multiplex PCR; TCRdb's version includes in-frame clones alone and lacks a portion of them. The data hold about 140,000 clones, with more than 55% observed a single time. The specimen sequenced was PBMCs. These receptors originate from a woman aged 55 to 70 in good health and CMV-seronegative. CDR3s leave out the opening cysteine and the closing phenylalanine or tryptophan.

v_call,j_call,cdr3_length,cdr3_aa
TRBV27,TRBJ1-4,16,ASSLQTGTGELNEKLF
TRBV4-3,TRBJ1-1,15,ASSQAPTVTMNTEAF
TRBV5-1,TRBJ2-2,14,ASSLGLDANTGELF
TRBV5-4,TRBJ2-6,13,ASSGQAPGANVLT
TRBV5-1,TRBJ2-5,12,ASSLSGALETQY
TRBV6-5,TRBJ1-6,13,ASSYLGQDNSPLH
TRBV28,TRBJ2-2,10,ASSLNTGELF
TRBV6-5,TRBJ1-2,10,ASSFDTYGYT
TRBV7-6,TRBJ2-7,12,ASSPWEANYEQY
TRBV7-9,TRBJ1-2,17,ASSPPVGTGGPGHYGYT